The present entry profiles one T cell receptor beta chain with its context. The data derive from a study of blood T cell repertoires in COVID-19. Study summary: Both acute and convalescent COVID-19 samples were obtained from the United States, Italy and Spain. Sources were T cells, B-cell-depleted T cells, or PBMCs; the material itself was cDNA or gDNA.

In the authors' methods: Nucleated cell number was recorded as an estimate derived from reference gene primer amplification. Measured with immunoSEQ multiplex PCR; TCRdb has only the in-frame clones, and not every one. The DNA was the basis for D and trimming; V, J and clone size are from that table. This table holds nearly 250,000 clones, approximately 82% found once. The CDR3 is 14 amino acids. In germline, CDR1 is MNHEY, CDR2 SVGAGI. Unmatched junction bases numbered 5, after V lost 2 bases and J lost 6 bases. The sequence was collected from a woman of 80 years or more with acute or convalescent COVID-19. The specimen was peripheral blood. The chain recombines TRBV6-5 with TRBJ2-7; 9 bases are a match to TRBD1. Here the CDR3 reads CASSYRTGVVEQYF. CDR3 sequence (DNA): TGTGCCAGCAGTTACAGGACAGGGGTAGTCGAGCAGTACTTC.